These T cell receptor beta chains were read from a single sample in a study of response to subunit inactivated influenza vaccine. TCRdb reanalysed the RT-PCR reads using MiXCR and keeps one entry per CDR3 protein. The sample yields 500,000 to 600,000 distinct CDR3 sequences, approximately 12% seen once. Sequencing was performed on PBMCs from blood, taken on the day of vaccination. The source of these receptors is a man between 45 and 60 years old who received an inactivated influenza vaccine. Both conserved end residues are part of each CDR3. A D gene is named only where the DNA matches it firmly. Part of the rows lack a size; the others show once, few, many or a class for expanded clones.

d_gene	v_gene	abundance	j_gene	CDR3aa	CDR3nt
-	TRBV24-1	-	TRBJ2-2	CATSELGGTGELFF	TGTGCCACCAGTGAGCTCGGGGGCACCGGGGAGCTGTTTTTT
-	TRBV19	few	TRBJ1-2	CASSALTGSNYGYTF	TGTGCCAGTAGCGCGTTGACCGGATCTAACTATGGCTACACCTTC
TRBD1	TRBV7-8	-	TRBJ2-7	CASSYSRTGDKQYF	TGTGCCAGCAGCTACAGTAGAACAGGGGATAAGCAGTACTTC
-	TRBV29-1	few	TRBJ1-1	CSIRGRSTEAFF	TGCAGCATCAGAGGTAGGAGCACTGAAGCTTTCTTT
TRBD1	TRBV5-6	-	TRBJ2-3	CASSLAFRQGATDTQYF	TGTGCCAGCAGCTTGGCCTTCAGACAGGGGGCTACAGATACGCAGTATTTT
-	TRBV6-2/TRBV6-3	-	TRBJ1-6	CASLDSQYSPLHF	TGTGCCAGCTTGGACAGCCAATATTCACCCCTCCACTTT
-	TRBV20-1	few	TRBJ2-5	CSASRSGGETQYF	TGCAGTGCTAGCCGGTCAGGGGGGGAGACCCAGTACTTC
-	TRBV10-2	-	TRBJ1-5	CASSDRAGRGIAQPQHF	TGCGCCAGCAGTGACAGGGCAGGCCGGGGTATCGCTCAGCCCCAGCATTTT
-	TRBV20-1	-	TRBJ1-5	CSASRVDRNQPQHF	TGCAGTGCCAGCCGGGTCGACCGCAATCAGCCCCAGCATTTT
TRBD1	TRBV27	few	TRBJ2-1	CASSLGTGGFNEQFF	TGTGCCAGCAGTTTGGGGACAGGGGGCTTCAATGAGCAGTTCTTC
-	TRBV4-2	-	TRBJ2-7	CASSQGALGKQYF	TGTGCCAGCAGCCAAGGGGCCTTAGGGAAACAGTACTTC
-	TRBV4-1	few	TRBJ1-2	CASSQVRAHYGYTF	TGCGCCAGCAGCCAAGTAAGGGCTCACTATGGCTACACCTTC
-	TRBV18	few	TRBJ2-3	CASSVAGKQRSTDTQYF	TGTGCCAGCTCAGTAGCCGGGAAACAGAGAAGCACAGATACGCAGTATTTT
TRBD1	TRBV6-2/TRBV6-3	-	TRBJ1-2	CASSNRDSKSNYGYTF	TGTGCCAGCAGCAACCGGGACAGCAAATCTAACTATGGCTACACCTTC
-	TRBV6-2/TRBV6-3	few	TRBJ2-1	CASSYGSVGEQFF	TGTGCCAGCAGTTACGGGTCCGTAGGGGAGCAGTTCTTC